This is a list of T cell receptor beta chains from one sample in a study of cytomegalovirus exposure and HLA in healthy donors. Data came from immunoSEQ multiplex PCR; TCRdb stores just in-frame clones and leaves some out. This table holds about 92,000 clones. Sequences were obtained from PBMCs. The source is a man aged 50 to 60 in good health and CMV-seropositive. CDR3s include the opening cysteine and the closing phenylalanine or tryptophan. D genes are given only for firm matches.

j_call d_call v_call cdr3_aa cdr3_nt
TRBJ2-2 - TRBV7-7 CASSGVPNTGELFF TGTGCTAGCAGCGGAGTGCCGAACACCGGGGAGCTGTTTTTT
TRBJ2-3 - TRBV7-2 CASSGATADTQYF TGTGCCAGCAGCGGAGCCACCGCAGATACGCAGTATTTT
TRBJ1-3 - TRBV30 CAWSQDSGNTIYF TGTGCCTGGAGCCAGGACTCTGGAAACACCATATATTTT
TRBJ2-5 TRBD2 TRBV6-5 CASSYSLAGQETQYF TGTGCCAGCAGTTACTCGTTAGCGGGCCAAGAGACCCAGTACTTC
TRBJ2-1 TRBD2 TRBV7-9 CASSPRGGSSYNEQFF TGTGCCAGCAGCCCGAGGGGCGGGAGCTCCTACAATGAGCAGTTCTTC
TRBJ1-4 TRBD1 TRBV10-2 CASSGTGGSGNEKLFF TGCGCCAGCAGTGGCACAGGGGGCTCGGGTAATGAAAAACTGTTTTTT
TRBJ2-7 - TRBV6-1 CASSEARPLGGYEQYF TGTGCCAGCAGTGAAGCGCGGCCCCTCGGCGGCTACGAGCAGTACTTC
TRBJ2-1 - TRBV5-1 CASSLVRGNNEQFF TGCGCCAGCAGCTTGGTCCGGGGTAACAATGAGCAGTTCTTC
TRBJ1-2 TRBD1 TRBV11-2 CASSRAGTGANYGYTF TGTGCCAGCAGCAGAGCCGGGACAGGGGCCAACTATGGCTACACCTTC
TRBJ1-1 - TRBV18 CASSPDQPGVNTEAFF TGTGCCAGCTCACCCGATCAGCCCGGAGTGAACACTGAAGCTTTCTTT